This T cell receptor (beta chain) was obtained from a study of cytomegalovirus exposure and HLA in healthy donors. The germline gives CDR1 LGHNA, CDR2 YNFKEQ. This CDR3 region has 15 residues. The ends lost 4 bases at V and 3 bases at J; junction bases unmatched: 3. Use of 60 Vbeta and 13 Jbeta primers characterized the PCR. The method was immunoSEQ multiplex PCR; TCRdb's version includes in-frame clones alone and lacks a portion of them. The sample includes 140,000 to 150,000 clones, 75% to 90% of them seen just once. The sequencing sample was made of PBMCs. The V gene is TRBV4-2, the J gene TRBJ1-5, with TRBD1 identical over 10 bases. The TCR sequence derives from a middle-aged man in good health and CMV-seronegative. CDR3 DNA: TGTGCCAGCAGCCCCGGGACAGGGGACAATCAGCCCCAGCATTTT. This encodes CASSPGTGDNQPQHF.